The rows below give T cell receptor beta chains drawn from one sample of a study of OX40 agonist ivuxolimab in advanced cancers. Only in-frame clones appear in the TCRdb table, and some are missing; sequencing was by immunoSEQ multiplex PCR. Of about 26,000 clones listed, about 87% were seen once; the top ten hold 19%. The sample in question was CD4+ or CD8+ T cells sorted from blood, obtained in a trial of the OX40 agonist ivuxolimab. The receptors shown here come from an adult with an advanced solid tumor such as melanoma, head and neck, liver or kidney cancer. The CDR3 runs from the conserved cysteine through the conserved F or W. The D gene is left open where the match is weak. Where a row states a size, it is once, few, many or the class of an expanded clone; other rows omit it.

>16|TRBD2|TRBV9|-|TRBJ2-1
TGTGCCAGCAGCGTAGAAGCGGGAGAAGGGAGGAGTGAGCAGTTCTTC
CASSVEAGEGRSEQFF
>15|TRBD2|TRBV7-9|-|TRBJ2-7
TGTGCCAGCAGAGCCACTAGCGGACCGGCCTACGAGCAGTACTTC
CASRATSGPAYEQYF
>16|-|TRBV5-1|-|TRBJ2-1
TGCGCCAGCAGACTAGGCTCCCTGAGCTCCTACAATGAGCAGTTCTTC
CASRLGSLSSYNEQFF
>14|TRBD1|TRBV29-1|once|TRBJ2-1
TGCAGCGTCCCTCAGGGGGCTGGAGTCAATGAGCAGTTCTTC
CSVPQGAGVNEQFF
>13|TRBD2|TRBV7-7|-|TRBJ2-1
TGTGCCAGCAGCTTATCCCTAGCGGCGGAGCAGTTCTTC
CASSLSLAAEQFF
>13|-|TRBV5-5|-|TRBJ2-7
TGTGCCAGCAGCTTGGACAGGGCCTACGAGCAGTACTTC
CASSLDRAYEQYF
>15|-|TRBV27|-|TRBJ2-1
TGTGCCAGCAGTTACGGCAGTAGCTCCTACAATGAGCAGTTCTTC
CASSYGSSSYNEQFF
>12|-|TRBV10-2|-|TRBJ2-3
TGCGCCAGCAAGGTGGCGGGGGCCACCCAGTATTTT
CASKVAGATQYF
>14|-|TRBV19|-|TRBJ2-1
TGTGCCAGCCGGGGACTGGGGGTCGGCAATGAGCAGTTCTTC
CASRGLGVGNEQFF
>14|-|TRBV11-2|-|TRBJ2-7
TGTGCCAGCAGCAGGAACAGGTTGCTCCACGAGCAGTACTTC
CASSRNRLLHEQYF
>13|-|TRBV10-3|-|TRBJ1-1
TGTGCCATCAGAGAGACAATAGGAACTGAAGCTTTCTTT
CAIRETIGTEAFF
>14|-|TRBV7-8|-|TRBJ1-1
TGTGCCAGCAGCCCAATCGAGGGGGGCACTGAAGCTTTCTTT
CASSPIEGGTEAFF
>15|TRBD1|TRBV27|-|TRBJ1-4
TGTGCCAGCAGTTCTCCGGGACAGGCTAATGAAAAACTGTTTTTT
CASSSPGQANEKLFF
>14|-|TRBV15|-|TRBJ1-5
TGTGCCACCAGTAGGACGTATAGCAATCAGCCCCAGCATTTT
CATSRTYSNQPQHF
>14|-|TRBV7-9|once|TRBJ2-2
TGTGCCAGCAGCTTAGAGGGATGGGCCGGGGAGCTGTTTTTT
CASSLEGWAGELFF
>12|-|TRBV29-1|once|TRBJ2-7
TGCAGCGCCGAGGGGGGAGGCTACGAGCAGTACTTC
CSAEGGGYEQYF
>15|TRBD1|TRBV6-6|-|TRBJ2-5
TGTGCCAGCAGTGACTCGACAGGGCCCCAAGAGACCCAGTACTTC
CASSDSTGPQETQYF
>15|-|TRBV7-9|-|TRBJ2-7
TGTGCCAGCAGCCCCCCTCGCGGGGAGGCCTACGAGCAGTACTTC
CASSPPRGEAYEQYF
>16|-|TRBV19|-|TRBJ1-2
TGTGCCAGTAGTATAAACCGAAGCCGGGAGATCAAATTTCTCACCTTC
CASSINRSREIKFLTF